This T cell receptor (beta chain) was documented in a study of beta chain features in type 1 diabetes. The V gene lost 3 bases and the J gene lost 5 bases, with 10 bases spanning the gap. The CDR3 runs 13 residues. CDR1 and CDR2 from the germline V gene are SQVTM and ANQGSEA. Since all of the isolated RNA was reverse transcribed, expressed TCRB transcripts were what got sequenced. Clones were sequenced by immunoSEQ multiplex PCR, and TCRdb holds only the in-frame ones, with some missing. The sample has about 640,000 clones; roughly 12% are singletons. Study results and limitations: Although PCR might favor shorter templates, it would do so equally in patients and controls. In every one of the four CD4+ subsets, TCRB CDR3s were moderately but significantly shorter in Type 1 diabetes patients.

Only a few counts were recorded for this clone. The antigen remains undetermined. This chain connects TRBV29-1 to TRBJ1-4; D is perhaps TRBD1 (6 bases). What was sequenced was naive CD4+ T cells from blood. This sequence was found in a man aged 30-40 years with type 1 diabetes. The CDR3 region is CSVETGSNEKLFF. Written as DNA, the CDR3 is TGCAGCGTTGAGACAGGTAGCAATGAAAAACTGTTTTTT.